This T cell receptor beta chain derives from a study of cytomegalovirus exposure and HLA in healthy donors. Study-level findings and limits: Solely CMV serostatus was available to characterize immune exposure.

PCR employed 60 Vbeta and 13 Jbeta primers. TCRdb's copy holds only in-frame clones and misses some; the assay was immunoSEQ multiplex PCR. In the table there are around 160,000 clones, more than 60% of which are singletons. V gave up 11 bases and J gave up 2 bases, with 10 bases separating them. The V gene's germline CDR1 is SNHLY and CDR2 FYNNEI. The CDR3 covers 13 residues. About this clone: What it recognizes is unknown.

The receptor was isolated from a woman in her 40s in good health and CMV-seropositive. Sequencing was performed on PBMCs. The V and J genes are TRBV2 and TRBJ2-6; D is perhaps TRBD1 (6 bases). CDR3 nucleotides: TGTGCCGAAGGGGGTGCTGGGGCCAACGTCCTGACTTTC. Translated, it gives CAEGGAGANVLTF.